The 32 T cell receptor beta chains listed next were all sequenced from one sample in a study of neurological immune-mediated disorders (dated by TCRdb to between 2018 and 2020). The method behind the library was 5' RACE. Reads for this sample came from an Illumina HiSeq 2500. TCRdb cleaned the public reads at Q25 with fastp, built clones with MiXCR and kept in-frame beta chains. Rows matching on CDR3 protein sequence are summarized as one entry with the most common DNA and genes. The sample table holds roughly 44,000 distinct CDR3 sequences, of which nearly 6.5% were seen once. Of the sample, around 0.55% falls within the top ten clones. Sequencing was done on a sample of CD4+ T cells from blood. These TCRs come from a woman in her thirties or forties in good health.

This clonotype was counted many times. The chain recombines TRBV20-1 with TRBJ2-3; D gene unclear. CDR1 is DFQATT and CDR2 is SNEGSKA in the germline V gene (reference sequence). This CDR3 spans 15 amino acids. V lost 6 bases and J lost 0, with 16 bases in between. The CDR3 region has the DNA TGCAGTGCGGCCAGAGAAACGACTAGCACAGATACGCAGTATTTT. Residues: CSAARETTSTDTQYF.

This clonotype came up many times. The genes are TRBV20-1 and TRBJ2-1; TRBD2 is a possible D gene (5 bases). Germline V gene data show CDR1 as DFQATT and CDR2 as SNEGSKA (reference sequence). Between the trimmed V and J ends, which lost 6 bases and 5 bases, there was a span of 11 bases. The CDR3 covers 12 residues. The CDR3 bases are TGCAGTGCCGGGAACCCCAACAATGAGCAGTTCTTC. Its protein is CSAGNPNNEQFF.

This clonotype was picked up many times. V gene TRBV3-1 combines with J gene TRBJ2-1; 9 bases match TRBD2. CDR3 length equals 15 residues. Trimming took 3 bases from V and 7 from J; bases not matched to a gene: 7. The germline V gene encodes CDR1 LGHDT and CDR2 YNNKEL (reference sequence). CDR3: CASSQARGGQNEQFF. As DNA, the CDR3 is TGTGCCAGCAGCCAGGCGCGGGGGGGCCAGAATGAGCAGTTCTTC.

This clonotype was recorded many times. The rearrangement links TRBV10-3 to TRBJ2-1; 9 nucleotides line up with TRBD2. Germline-derived CDR1 and CDR2 are ENHRY and SYGVKD. The CDR3 is 14 residues long. Trimming removed 2 bases from V and 9 bases from J; junction bases left unmatched: 5. CDR3 sequence reads: CAISEGTSSGEQFF. The CDR3 DNA sequence: TGTGCCATCAGTGAGGGGACTAGCTCCGGTGAGCAGTTCTTC.

This clonotype was seen at least ten times. The rearrangement joins TRBV5-1 to TRBJ2-5; D gene ambiguous. Germline V gene sequence: CDR1 SGHRS, CDR2 YFSETQ. V was trimmed by 4 bases and J by 4 bases, leaving 14 bases between them. The CDR3 sequence is 14 residues long. Here the CDR3 DNA reads TGCGCCAGCAGCCCCCGGTCACAACGAGAGACCCAGTACTTC. Encoded protein: CASSPRSQRETQYF.

This clonotype was detected ten times or more. This chain links TRBV6-6 with TRBJ2-2; 8 bases map to TRBD2. This CDR3 contains 17 residues. V lost 7 bases, J lost 5 bases, and 15 bases stayed unmatched. Germline V gene sequence: CDR1 MNHNY, CDR2 SVGAGI (reference sequence). CDR3 residues: CASTGARDLAGTGELFF. CDR3 in DNA: TGTGCCAGCACGGGGGCGAGGGATCTAGCGGGTACCGGGGAGCTGTTTTTT.

In this sample, this clonotype turned up many times. The chain carries TRBV5-1 and TRBJ2-2, with 9 bases lining up with TRBD2. CDR1 and CDR2 (germline): SGHRS, YFSETQ. V lost 4 bases, J lost 4 bases, and 17 bases stayed unmatched. The CDR3 extends over 19 amino acids. DNA of the CDR3: TGCGCCAGCAGCGCCCGGGACAGCGAAACTAGCGGGTCCACCGGGGAGCTGTTTTTT. Encoded protein: CASSARDSETSGSTGELFF. Using reference TRBV5-1 and TRBJ2-2 for the parts outside the CDR3, the full variable domain is KAGVTQTPRYLIKTRGQQVTLSCSPISGHRSVSWYQQTPGQGLQFLFEYFSETQRNKGNFPGRFSGRQFSNSRSEMNVSTLELGDSALYLCASSARDSETSGSTGELFFGEGSRLTVL.

This clonotype was seen at least ten times. The genes are TRBV7-2 and TRBJ1-3; no reliable D call. Germline V gene sequence: CDR1 SGHTA, CDR2 FQGNSA. Trimming cost V 5 bases and J 4 bases, with 18 bases left between them. The CDR3 spans 16 residues. This chain's CDR3 is CASSHFPGAAGNTIYF. DNA for the CDR3: TGTGCCAGCAGCCACTTCCCCGGAGCCGCGGGAAACACCATATATTTT.

In this sample, this clonotype turned up many times. The V gene is TRBV5-1, the J gene TRBJ2-7; D may be TRBD2 (7 bases). Trimming removed 0 bases from V and 4 bases from J, with 14 bases in between. The CDR3 spans 15 residues. CDR1 and CDR2 (germline): SGHRS, YFSETQ. Here the CDR3 reads CASSLAGGLGYEQYF. The DNA for the CDR3 is TGCGCCAGCAGCTTGGCCGGGGGGCTCGGATACGAGCAGTACTTC.

This clonotype was seen ten or more times. The chain joins TRBV12-3 or TRBV12-4 to TRBJ2-5, with 7 nucleotides matching TRBD2. The ends lost 5 bases at V and 5 bases at J; junction bases unmatched: 5. The CDR3 has 13 residues. The CDR3, as DNA: TGTGCCAGCAGTGGCGGGAGTGGCGAGACCCAGTACTTC. Its translation: CASSGGSGETQYF.

This clonotype has at least ten counts. The chain is built from TRBV18 and TRBJ2-1, with D unresolved. Germline V gene lookup returns CDR1 KGHSH and CDR2 LQKENI. This CDR3 region has 13 residues. The V end lost 2 bases, the J end lost 4 bases, and 6 bases lay between the germline ends. The CDR3 DNA sequence: TGTGCCAGCTCACCAAGGGCGTACAATGAGCAGTTCTTC. This sequence encodes CASSPRAYNEQFF.

This clonotype was recorded many times. The genes are TRBV12-3 or TRBV12-4 and TRBJ1-3; TRBD1 is a possible D gene (5 bases). Trimming stripped 3 bases from V and 9 bases from J, with 15 bases between. The CDR3 has 14 residues. Here the CDR3 DNA reads TGTGCCAGCAGTTTTTCGAGCGGGGGTGGCACCATATATTTT. As protein: CASSFSSGGGTIYF.

This clonotype was found many times. This sequence joins TRBV29-1 and TRBJ2-3, with no clear D. CDR1 is SQVTM and CDR2 is ANQGSEA in the germline V gene. V lost 3 bases, J lost 6 bases, and 7 bases lay in between. The CDR3 spans 11 residues. In DNA, the CDR3 is TGCAGCGTTGACGCTAAGGATACGCAGTATTTT. It is translated as CSVDAKDTQYF.

This clonotype has a count of ten or more. The chain uses TRBV3-1 and TRBJ2-2, with 8 positions matching TRBD1. Germline values: CDR1 LGHDT, CDR2 YNNKEL (reference sequence). This CDR3 has 16 amino acids. V dropped 6 bases and J dropped 1; count of bases not matched to a gene: 7. The CDR3 reads CASRLGQGLNTGELFF. The CDR3 bases are TGTGCCAGCAGACTTGGACAGGGTCTGAACACCGGGGAGCTGTTTTTT.

This clonotype came up many times. The chain links TRBV5-4 to TRBJ2-5; 10 positions agree with TRBD1. After removal of 4 bases from V and 3 bases from J, the junction contained 6 bases not matched to a gene. CDR3 length: 15 residues. Germline V lookup: CDR1 SGHNT, CDR2 YYREEE (reference sequence). The DNA for the CDR3 is TGTGCCAGCAGCCCCGGGACAGGGGATAAAGAGACCCAGTACTTC. This codes for CASSPGTGDKETQYF.

This clonotype has more than one count but fewer than ten. The CDR3 nucleotides read TGTGCCAGCAGCCAACTCAGCTACGAGCAGTACTTC. It yields the protein CASSQLSYEQYF. This sequence joins TRBV3-1 and TRBJ2-7, with no clear D. V dropped 2 bases and J dropped 3 bases, with 5 bases sitting between them. The length of the CDR3 is 12 residues. The germline V gene encodes CDR1 LGHDT and CDR2 YNNKEL (reference sequence).

This clonotype was found many times. This chain joins TRBV20-1 and TRBJ2-1; 7 nucleotides line up with TRBD2. V gave up 5 bases and J gave up 3 bases; unmatched junction bases: 10. The CDR3 extends over 15 amino acids. Germline values: CDR1 DFQATT, CDR2 SNEGSKA (reference sequence). The DNA of the CDR3 is TGCAGTGCTGAAGGGTCCAGCGGGAACTACAATGAGCAGTTCTTC. It yields the protein CSAEGSSGNYNEQFF.

This clonotype was seen repeatedly, ten times or more. V and J are TRBV7-8 and TRBJ1-5; no definite D call. V was shortened by 0 bases and J by 0 bases, with 6 bases between the two germline ends. Looked up from germline, CDR1 is SGHVS and CDR2 is FQNEAQ. This CDR3 contains 15 residues. The CDR3: CASSLARDSNQPQHF. DNA for the CDR3: TGTGCCAGCAGCTTAGCACGGGATAGCAATCAGCCCCAGCATTTT. Using reference TRBV7-8 and TRBJ1-5 for the parts outside the CDR3, the full variable domain is GAGVSQSPRYKVAKRGQDVALRCDPISGHVSLFWYQQALGQGPEFLTYFQNEAQLDKSGLPSDRFFAERPEGSVSTLKIQRTQQEDSAVYLCASSLARDSNQPQHFGDGTRLSIL.

This clonotype was counted ten times or more. V and J are TRBV12-3 or TRBV12-4 and TRBJ1-1; 9 bases map to TRBD1. The V segment lost 5 bases and the J segment 0 bases; nucleotides outside the gene matches: 10. CDR3 size: 17 residues. The CDR3 region has the DNA TGTGCCAGCAGTCCATATCTTGGGACAGGGTTGAACACTGAAGCTTTCTTT. Residues: CASSPYLGTGLNTEAFF.

This clonotype appeared many times. The chain uses TRBV4-1 and TRBJ2-7; D is unresolved. V was trimmed by 1 base and J by 9 bases, leaving 22 bases between them. CDR1 MGHRA and CDR2 YSYEKL come from the germline V gene. The CDR3 has 16 residues. The CDR3 sequence: CASSQAGQAAPRWQYF. The CDR3 nucleotides are TGCGCCAGCAGCCAAGCAGGCCAGGCTGCTCCCCGGTGGCAGTACTTC.

This clonotype was recorded many times. The V and J genes are TRBV5-1 and TRBJ2-1; 7 positions agree with TRBD1. The CDR3 loop spans 13 amino acids. V trimming: 3 bases; J trimming: 10 bases; junction bases outside the gene matches: 7. The germline CDR1 and CDR2 sequences are SGHRS and YFSETQ. DNA of the CDR3: TGCGCCAGCAGCTCAACAGGGGATAGGGAGCAGTTCTTC. Translated, it gives CASSSTGDREQFF.

This clonotype was observed many times. The junction differs from germline at one of its ends, possibly a read error. The rearrangement links TRBV20-1 to TRBJ1-2, with D unresolved. The CDR3 contains 11 residues. Germline V gene lookup returns CDR1 DFQATT and CDR2 SNEGSKA (reference sequence). CDR3 coding DNA: TGCAGTGCTAGTTCGTCTTACGCCATCTCCTTC. Its protein is CSASSSYAISF.

This clonotype was detected many times. The V gene is TRBV7-2, the J gene TRBJ2-1; D may be TRBD1 (8 bases). The CDR3 has 14 residues. V shed 2 bases and J shed 7 bases, with 12 bases lying between them. CDR1 and CDR2 from the germline V gene are SGHTA and FQGNSA. CDR3 DNA: TGTGCCAGCAGCTTACAACAGGGGGGGAATGAGCAGTTCTTC. The encoded protein is CASSLQQGGNEQFF.

Ten or more counts support this clonotype. The CDR3 DNA follows: TGTGCCAGCAGCTCCGGGACAGCGAATCAGCCCCAGCATTTT. Protein sequence: CASSSGTANQPQHF. The chain couples TRBV7-9 to TRBJ1-5; 7 bases are shared with TRBD1. CDR1 and CDR2 (germline): SEHNR, FQNEAQ (reference sequence). The length of the CDR3 is 14 residues. V was pared by 4 bases and J by 4 bases, with 4 bases of the junction left unmatched.

This clonotype was recorded many times. The gene calls are TRBV3-1 and TRBJ2-7; D might be TRBD1 (6 bases). Per the germline V gene, CDR1 is LGHDT and CDR2 is YNNKEL (reference sequence). V dropped 3 bases and J dropped 5 bases, with 23 bases sitting between them. This CDR3 comprises 17 residues. The DNA of the CDR3 is TGTGCCAGCAGCCAGTTTGGGTTCCCGGGACAAAAGAACGAGCAGTACTTC. Its translation: CASSQFGFPGQKNEQYF.

This clonotype was seen many times. The chain recombines TRBV5-1 with TRBJ2-7; D may be TRBD1 or TRBD2 (5 bases each). The V end lost 0 bases, the J end lost 0 bases, and 10 bases lay between the germline ends. This CDR3 region has 15 residues. Per germline, CDR1 SGHRS and CDR2 YFSETQ. In nucleotides, the CDR3 is TGCGCCAGCAGCTTGGTAGGGGACCTCTCCTACGAGCAGTACTTC. Translation: CASSLVGDLSYEQYF.

This clonotype was observed at least ten times. V is TRBV10-3 and J is TRBJ2-7; 10 positions agree with TRBD1. From germline, CDR1 is ENHRY and CDR2 SYGVKD. The CDR3 runs 14 residues. Trimming took 5 bases from V and 5 from J; bases not matched to a gene: 6. This CDR3 reads CAISTRDRGHEQYF. The CDR3 nucleotides read TGTGCCATCAGTACCCGGGACAGGGGACACGAGCAGTACTTC.

This clonotype came up many times. The chain recombines TRBV28 with TRBJ2-6; D may match TRBD1 or TRBD2 (5 bases each). The germline V gene encodes CDR1 MDHEN and CDR2 SYDVKM. Trimming shortened V by 8 bases and J by 0 bases, and 32 bases separated the two germline ends. This CDR3 comprises 22 residues. DNA of the CDR3: TGTGCCAGCTTCCTGTGGTGGGTCGAGAAGGGACGGATCGCCTCTGGGGCCAACGTCCTGACTTTC. This encodes CASFLWWVEKGRIASGANVLTF.

This clonotype was observed at least ten times. This CDR3 is CASRSGTGGPTEAFF. DNA for the CDR3: TGTGCCAGCAGGTCCGGGACAGGGGGACCCACTGAAGCTTTCTTT. This chain connects TRBV6-5 to TRBJ1-1; 11 bases are a match to TRBD1. With 6 bases clipped from V and 4 bases from J, the junction kept 7 bases outside the gene matches. This CDR3 contains 15 residues. Looked up from germline, CDR1 is MNHEY and CDR2 is SVGAGI.

This clonotype was observed at least ten times. V and J are TRBV7-9 and TRBJ2-5; TRBD1 agrees at 7 bases. Germline V gene sequence: CDR1 SEHNR, CDR2 FQNEAQ (reference sequence). This CDR3 has 14 amino acids. Trimming at V came to 5 bases and at J to 5 bases, leaving 8 bases not matched to a gene. The CDR3, as DNA: TGTGCCAGCAGCGTGCAGGACAGGCGGGAGACCCAGTACTTC. It encodes CASSVQDRRETQYF.

Ten or more counts support this clonotype. The chain recombines TRBV18 with TRBJ1-4; D remains unclear. This CDR3 spans 12 amino acids. Between the trimmed V and J ends, which lost 2 bases and 7 bases, there was a span of 5 bases. Per the germline V gene, CDR1 is KGHSH and CDR2 is LQKENI. The CDR3 protein is CASSPGREKLFF. CDR3 DNA sequence: TGTGCCAGCTCACCAGGGCGTGAAAAACTGTTTTTT.

V is TRBV7-8 and J is TRBJ2-1; TRBD2 might be the D (5 bases). CDR1 and CDR2 (germline): SGHVS, FQNEAQ. CDR3 size: 15 residues. V lost 0 bases to trimming and J lost 6 bases, with 12 bases between them. CDR3 residues: CASSLAGVRSNEQFF. CDR3 nucleotides: TGTGCCAGCAGCTTAGCGGGAGTGCGGTCCAATGAGCAGTTCTTC.